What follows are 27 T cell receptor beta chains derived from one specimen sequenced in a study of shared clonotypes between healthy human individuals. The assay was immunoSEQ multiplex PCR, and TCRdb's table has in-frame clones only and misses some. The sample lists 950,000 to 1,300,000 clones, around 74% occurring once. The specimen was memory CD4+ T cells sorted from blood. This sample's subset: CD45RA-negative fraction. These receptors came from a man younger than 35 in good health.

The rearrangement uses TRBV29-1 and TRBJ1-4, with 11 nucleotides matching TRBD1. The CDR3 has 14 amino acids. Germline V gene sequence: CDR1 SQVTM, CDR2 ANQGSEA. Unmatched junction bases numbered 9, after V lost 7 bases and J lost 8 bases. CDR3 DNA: TGCAGCGCTCGCGGACAGGGGGCGGGGGAAAAACTGTTTTTT. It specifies CSARGQGAGEKLFF.

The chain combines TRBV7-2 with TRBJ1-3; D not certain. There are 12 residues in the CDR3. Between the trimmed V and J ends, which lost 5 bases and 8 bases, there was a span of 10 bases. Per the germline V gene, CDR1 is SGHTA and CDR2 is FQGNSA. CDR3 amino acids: CASSPNRDTIYF. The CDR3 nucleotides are TGTGCCAGCAGCCCGAACAGAGACACCATATATTTT.

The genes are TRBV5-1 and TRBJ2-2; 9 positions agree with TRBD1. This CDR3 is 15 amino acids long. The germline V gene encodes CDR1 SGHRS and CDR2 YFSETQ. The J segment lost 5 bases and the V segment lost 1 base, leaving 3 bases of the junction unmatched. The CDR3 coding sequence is TGCGCCAGCAGCTTGCAGGGACAGGGAACCGGGGAGCTGTTTTTT. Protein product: CASSLQGQGTGELFF.

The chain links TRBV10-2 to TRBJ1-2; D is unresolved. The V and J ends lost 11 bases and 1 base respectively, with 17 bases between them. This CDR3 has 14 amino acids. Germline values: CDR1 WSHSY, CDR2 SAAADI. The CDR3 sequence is CAPPAELDNYGYTF. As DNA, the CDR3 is TGCGCCCCTCCAGCCGAGCTGGATAACTATGGCTACACCTTC.

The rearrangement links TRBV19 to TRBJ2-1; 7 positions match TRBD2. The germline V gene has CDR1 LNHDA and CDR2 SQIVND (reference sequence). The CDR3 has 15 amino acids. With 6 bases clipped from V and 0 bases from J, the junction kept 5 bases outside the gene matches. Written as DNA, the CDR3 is TGTGCCAGTAGCCAAGCGGGACCCTCCTACAATGAGCAGTTCTTC. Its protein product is CASSQAGPSYNEQFF.

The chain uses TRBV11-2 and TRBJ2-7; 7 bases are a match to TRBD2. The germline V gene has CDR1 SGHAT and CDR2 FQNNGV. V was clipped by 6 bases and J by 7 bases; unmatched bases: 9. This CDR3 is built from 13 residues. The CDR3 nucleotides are TGTGCCAGCAGGCCGGTGGGGGGGTTTGAGCAGTACTTC. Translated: CASRPVGGFEQYF.

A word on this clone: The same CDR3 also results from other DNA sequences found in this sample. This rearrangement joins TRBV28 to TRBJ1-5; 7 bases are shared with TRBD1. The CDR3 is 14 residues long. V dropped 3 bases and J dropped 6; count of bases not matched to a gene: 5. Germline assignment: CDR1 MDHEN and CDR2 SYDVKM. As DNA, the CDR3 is TGTGCCAGCAGTTTTACAGGGGATGGTCAGCCCCAGCATTTT. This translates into CASSFTGDGQPQHF. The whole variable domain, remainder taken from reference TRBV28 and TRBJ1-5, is DVKVTQSSRYLVKRTGEKVFLECVQDMDHENMFWYRQDPGLGLRLIYFSYDVKMKEKGDIPEGYSVSREKKERFSLILESASTNQTSMYLCASSFTGDGQPQHFGDGTRLSIL.

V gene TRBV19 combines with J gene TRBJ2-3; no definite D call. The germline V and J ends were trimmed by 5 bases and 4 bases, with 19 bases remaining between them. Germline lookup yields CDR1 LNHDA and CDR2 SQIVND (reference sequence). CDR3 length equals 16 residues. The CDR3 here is CASSPQTAIGPDTQYF. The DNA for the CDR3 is TGTGCCAGTAGTCCACAGACTGCGATCGGGCCAGATACGCAGTATTTT.

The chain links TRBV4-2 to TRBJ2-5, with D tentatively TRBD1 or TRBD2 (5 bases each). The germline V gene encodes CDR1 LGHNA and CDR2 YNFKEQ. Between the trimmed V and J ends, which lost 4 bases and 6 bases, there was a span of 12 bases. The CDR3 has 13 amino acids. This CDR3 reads CASSPGARQTQYF. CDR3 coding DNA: TGTGCCAGCAGCCCCGGGGCTCGTCAGACCCAGTACTTC.

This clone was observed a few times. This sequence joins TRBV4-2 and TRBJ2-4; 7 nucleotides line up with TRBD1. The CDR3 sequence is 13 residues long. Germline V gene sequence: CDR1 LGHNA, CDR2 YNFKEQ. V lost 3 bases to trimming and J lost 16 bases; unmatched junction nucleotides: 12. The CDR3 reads CASSHPSGTEIYF. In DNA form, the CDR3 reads TGTGCCAGCAGCCATCCCTCCGGGACAGAAATTTACTTC.

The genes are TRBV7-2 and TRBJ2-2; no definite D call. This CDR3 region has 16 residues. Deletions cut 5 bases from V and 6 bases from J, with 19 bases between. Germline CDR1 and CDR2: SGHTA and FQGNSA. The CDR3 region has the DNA TGTGCCAGCAGCCCCCACGTAAAGAGTGTGGCCGGGGAGCTGTTTTTT. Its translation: CASSPHVKSVAGELFF. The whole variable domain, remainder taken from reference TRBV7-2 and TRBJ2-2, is GAGVSQSPSNKVTEKGKDVELRCDPISGHTALYWYRQSLGQGLEFLIYFQGNSAPDKSGLPSDRFSAERTGGSVSTLTIQRTQQEDSAVYLCASSPHVKSVAGELFFGEGSRLTVL.

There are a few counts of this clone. CDR3 amino acids: CASSARQGTSNEQYF. In nucleotides, the CDR3 is TGTGCCAGCAGCGCCCGACAGGGGACATCGAACGAGCAGTACTTC. The chain employs TRBV7-8 and TRBJ2-7; 8 positions agree with TRBD1. This CDR3 is 15 amino acids long. The V gene's germline CDR1 is SGHVS and CDR2 FQNEAQ. Unmatched junction bases numbered 11, after V lost 5 bases and J lost 5 bases.

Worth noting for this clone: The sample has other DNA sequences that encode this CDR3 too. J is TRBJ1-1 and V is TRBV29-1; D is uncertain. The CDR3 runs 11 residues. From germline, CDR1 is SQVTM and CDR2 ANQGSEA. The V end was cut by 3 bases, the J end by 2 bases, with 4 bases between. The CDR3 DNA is TGCAGCGTTGAGGGTAACACTGAAGCTTTCTTT. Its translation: CSVEGNTEAFF.

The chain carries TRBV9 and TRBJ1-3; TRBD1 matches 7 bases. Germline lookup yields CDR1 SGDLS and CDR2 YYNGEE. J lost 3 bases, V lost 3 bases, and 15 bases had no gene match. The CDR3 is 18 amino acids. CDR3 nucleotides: TGTGCCAGCAGCGAGGGCCCCCACAGGGGTCCCTTTGGAAACACCATATATTTT. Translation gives CASSEGPHRGPFGNTIYF.

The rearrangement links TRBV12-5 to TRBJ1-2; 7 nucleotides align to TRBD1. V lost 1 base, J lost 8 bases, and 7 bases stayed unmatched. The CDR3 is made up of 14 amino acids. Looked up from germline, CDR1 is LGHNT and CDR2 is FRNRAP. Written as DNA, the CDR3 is TGTGCTAGTGGTTTGGGCGGGACAGTCGGCGGCTACACCTTC. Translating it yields CASGLGGTVGGYTF.

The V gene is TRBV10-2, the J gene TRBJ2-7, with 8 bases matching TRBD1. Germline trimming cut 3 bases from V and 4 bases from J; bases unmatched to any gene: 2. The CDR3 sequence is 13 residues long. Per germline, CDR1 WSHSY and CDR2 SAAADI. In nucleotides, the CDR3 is TGCGCCAGCAGTGACACAGGGGGATACGAGCAGTACTTC. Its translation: CASSDTGGYEQYF.

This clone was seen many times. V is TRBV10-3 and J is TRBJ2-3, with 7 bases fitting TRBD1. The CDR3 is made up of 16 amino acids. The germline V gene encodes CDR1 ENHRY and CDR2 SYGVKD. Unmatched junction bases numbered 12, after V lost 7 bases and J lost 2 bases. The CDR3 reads CAIKADRMSYTDTQYF. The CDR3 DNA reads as TGTGCCATCAAGGCGGACAGGATGTCCTACACAGATACGCAGTATTTT.

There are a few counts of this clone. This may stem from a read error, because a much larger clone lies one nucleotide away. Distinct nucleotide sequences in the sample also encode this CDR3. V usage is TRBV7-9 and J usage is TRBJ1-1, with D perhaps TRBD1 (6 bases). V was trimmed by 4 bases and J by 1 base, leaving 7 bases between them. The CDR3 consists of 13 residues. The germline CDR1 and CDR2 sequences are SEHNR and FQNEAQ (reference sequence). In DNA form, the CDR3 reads TGTGCCAGCAGCTCACAGGGGAACACTGAAGCTTTCTTT. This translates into CASSSQGNTEAFF.

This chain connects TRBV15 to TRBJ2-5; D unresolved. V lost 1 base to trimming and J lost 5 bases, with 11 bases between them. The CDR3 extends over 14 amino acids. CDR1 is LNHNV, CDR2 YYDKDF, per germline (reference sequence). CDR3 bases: TGTGCCACCAGCAGAGCATACCCGAGGGAGACCCAGTACTTC. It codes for CATSRAYPRETQYF.

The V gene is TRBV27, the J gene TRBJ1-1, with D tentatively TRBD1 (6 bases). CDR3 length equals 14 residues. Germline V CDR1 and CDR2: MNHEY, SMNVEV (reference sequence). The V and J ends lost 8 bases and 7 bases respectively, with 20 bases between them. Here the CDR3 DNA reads TGTGCCAGCCGCTTCGACAGGAACTCCTATGAAGCTTTCTTT. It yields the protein CASRFDRNSYEAFF.

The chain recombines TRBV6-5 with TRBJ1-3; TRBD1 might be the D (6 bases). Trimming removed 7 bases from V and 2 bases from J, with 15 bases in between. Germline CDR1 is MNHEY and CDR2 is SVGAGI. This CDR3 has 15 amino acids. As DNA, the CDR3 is TGTGCCAGCAAACGATCCGGGGGCACTGGAAACACCATATATTTT. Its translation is CASKRSGGTGNTIYF.

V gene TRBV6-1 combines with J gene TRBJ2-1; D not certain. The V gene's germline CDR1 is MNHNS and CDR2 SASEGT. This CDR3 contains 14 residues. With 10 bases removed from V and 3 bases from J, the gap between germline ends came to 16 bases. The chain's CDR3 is CATSWASGYNEQFF. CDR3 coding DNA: TGTGCCACCTCCTGGGCATCCGGCTACAATGAGCAGTTCTTC.

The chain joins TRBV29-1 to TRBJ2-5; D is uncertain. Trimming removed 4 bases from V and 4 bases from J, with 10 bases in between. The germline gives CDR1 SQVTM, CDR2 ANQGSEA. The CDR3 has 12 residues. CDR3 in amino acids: CSVGQTLETQYF. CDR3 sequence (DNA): TGCAGCGTTGGCCAGACTCTAGAGACCCAGTACTTC.

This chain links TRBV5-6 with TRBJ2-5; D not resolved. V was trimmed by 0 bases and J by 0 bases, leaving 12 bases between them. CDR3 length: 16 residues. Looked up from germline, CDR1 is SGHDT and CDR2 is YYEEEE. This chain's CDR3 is CASSLEFRRYQETQYF. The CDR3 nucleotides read TGTGCCAGCAGCTTGGAGTTCCGCAGGTACCAAGAGACCCAGTACTTC. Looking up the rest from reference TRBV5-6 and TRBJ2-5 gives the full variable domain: DAGVTQSPTHLIKTRGQQVTLRCSPKSGHDTVSWYQQALGQGPQFIFQYYEEEERQRGNFPDRFSGHQFPNYSSELNVNALLLGDSALYLCASSLEFRRYQETQYFGPGTRLLVL.

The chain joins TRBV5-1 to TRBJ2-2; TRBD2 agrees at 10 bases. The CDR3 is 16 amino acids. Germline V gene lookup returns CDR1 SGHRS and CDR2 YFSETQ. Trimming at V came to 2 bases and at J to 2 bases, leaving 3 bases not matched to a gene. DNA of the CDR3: TGCGCCAGCAGCTTCGGACTAGCGGACAACACCGGGGAGCTGTTTTTT. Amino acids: CASSFGLADNTGELFF.

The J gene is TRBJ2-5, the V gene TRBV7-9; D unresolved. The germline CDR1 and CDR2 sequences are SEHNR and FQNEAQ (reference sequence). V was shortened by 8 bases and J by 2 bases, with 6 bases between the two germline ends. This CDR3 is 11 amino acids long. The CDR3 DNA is TGTGCCAGCTTACAGCAAGAGACCCAGTACTTC. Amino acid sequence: CASLQQETQYF.

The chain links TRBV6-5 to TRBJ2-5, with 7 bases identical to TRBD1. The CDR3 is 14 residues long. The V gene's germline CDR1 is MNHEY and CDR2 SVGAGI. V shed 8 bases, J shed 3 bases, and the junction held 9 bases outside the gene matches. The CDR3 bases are TGTGCCAGCGCAGAGACAGGGCCCGAAGAGACCCAGTACTTC. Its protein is CASAETGPEETQYF.